The clone carrying this TCR beta chain was picked up one time. RNA in amounts of about 0.5 to 1 ug was reverse transcribed with random hexamers. TCRdb analysed the immunoSEQ multiplex PCR reads with MiXCR anew, one entry per CDR3 protein. This table has about 250,000 distinct CDR3 sequences, just under 95% appearing once. The data were obtained in a study of CD8 T cells in Susac syndrome. CDR1 and CDR2 (germline): SNHLY, FYNNEI. V was pared by 4 bases and J by 4 bases, with 8 bases between. The CDR3 extends over 12 amino acids. The sequencing input was CD4+ T cells from PBMCs. The TCR originated in a human donor with multiple sclerosis. This rearrangement joins TRBV2 to TRBJ2-7; D gene uncertain. CDR3 residues: CASSGSRYEQYV. The CDR3 DNA is TGTGCCAGCAGTGGATCCAGATACGAGCAGTACGTC.